This record concerns one T cell receptor beta chain sequence. Its cognate antigen is unknown. There are 15 residues in the CDR3. Trimming removed 5 bases from V and 6 bases from J, with 17 bases in between. Germline assignment: CDR1 MRHNA and CDR2 SNTAGT. Described time point: week 23, last vaccination. In the vaccine, a single dose held 300 ug of the mutant IDH1 20-mer peptide, along with topical imiquimod. The source of the sample is a study of a mutant IDH1 vaccine in newly diagnosed glioma. TCRdb's table, derived via immunoSEQ multiplex PCR, lists solely in-frame clones and lacks some. The repertoire holds 50,000 to 70,000 clones, with about three quarters as singletons.

This receptor was identified in a woman aged 40 to 50 with glioma. Some clones in this sample may be carry-over from other donors' samples. This chain joins TRBV6-4 and TRBJ1-5; D possibly corresponds to TRBD1 (6 bases). This sample comprised PBMCs, obtained from a glioma patient whose treatment included an IDH1 peptide vaccine. Here the CDR3 reads CASSPEGVEGQPQHF. CDR3 nucleotides: TGTGCCAGCAGTCCCGAGGGGGTCGAAGGTCAGCCCCAGCATTTT.